The next 16 T cell receptor beta chains were all read from a single sample in a study of blood T cell repertoires in COVID-19. Assay used: immunoSEQ multiplex PCR; TCRdb lists only in-frame clones, some missing. The sample contains 95,000 to 150,000 clones, 65% to 85% of which appear only once. Sequenced sample: PBMCs or T cells enriched from blood (not recorded which). The receptors stem from a woman aged 25 to 39 who had recovered from COVID-19.

This rearrangement joins TRBV30 to TRBJ1-4, with 7 nucleotides matching TRBD1. The CDR3 contains 15 residues. V gave up 3 bases and J gave up 5 bases; unmatched junction bases: 9. Germline lookup yields CDR1 GTSNPN and CDR2 SVGIG (reference sequence). The CDR3 nucleotides read TGTGCCTGGAGCCGCACGGACAGGTTGAATGAAAAACTGTTTTTT. Its protein is CAWSRTDRLNEKLFF.

V is TRBV5-1 and J is TRBJ2-1; 13 bases align to TRBD2. The length of the CDR3 is 15 residues. The V gene end was trimmed by 4 bases and the J gene end by 7 bases; junction bases not matched to a gene: 5. CDR1 is SGHRS, CDR2 YFSETQ, per germline. CDR3 protein: CASSLGTSGENEQFF. The DNA of the CDR3 is TGCGCCAGCAGCCTGGGGACTAGCGGGGAAAATGAGCAGTTCTTC.

CDR3 DNA: TGTGCCAGCAGTGAGGTATATTCCAGGGCAGACCAGTTCTTC. It is translated as CASSEVYSRADQFF. V is TRBV2 and J is TRBJ2-1, with D maybe TRBD1 (5 bases). The germline V gene has CDR1 SNHLY and CDR2 FYNNEI. The CDR3 is 14 amino acids. Trimming removed 3 bases at V and 13 bases at J, with 19 bases between.

The V and J genes are TRBV4-2 and TRBJ1-4; 7 bases align to TRBD1. J was trimmed by 8 bases and V by 0 bases; bases with no gene match: 9. Germline V gene data show CDR1 as LGHNA and CDR2 as YNFKEQ. The CDR3 has 16 amino acids. CDR3 sequence reads: CASSQDHGAGGEKLFF. The CDR3 DNA follows: TGTGCCAGCAGCCAAGACCACGGGGCAGGGGGAGAAAAACTGTTTTTT.

This chain uses TRBV29-1 with TRBJ1-1; 8 positions match TRBD1. Germline V CDR1 and CDR2: SQVTM, ANQGSEA. The CDR3 consists of 12 residues. Trimming at V came to 7 bases and at J to 9 bases, leaving 10 bases not matched to a gene. The CDR3 DNA reads TGCAGCGGGCACGGGACAGGATGGCAAGCTTTCTTT. Translation: CSGHGTGWQAFF.

CDR3 in amino acids: CASSQGGTTLTDTQYF. CDR3 sequence (DNA): TGTGCCAGCAGCCAAGGGGGGACTACGCTCACAGATACGCAGTATTTT. This sequence joins TRBV4-2 and TRBJ2-3, with TRBD2 matching over 7 bases. In germline, CDR1 is LGHNA, CDR2 YNFKEQ. This CDR3 contains 16 residues. Germline trimming cut 1 base from V and 2 bases from J; bases unmatched to any gene: 6.

The genes are TRBV4-1 and TRBJ2-1; 8 bases map to TRBD2. The ends lost 0 bases at V and 9 bases at J; junction bases unmatched: 16. The length of the CDR3 is 18 residues. CDR1 is MGHRA, CDR2 YSYEKL, per germline. CDR3 DNA sequence: TGCGCCAGCAGCCAAGAAGGAGGAGGCGGGAGGTGGAATAGTGAGCAGTTCTTC. Translating gives CASSQEGGGGRWNSEQFF.

The chain couples TRBV19 to TRBJ1-1, with 8 nucleotides matching TRBD1. The V gene's germline CDR1 is LNHDA and CDR2 SQIVND (reference sequence). This CDR3 contains 13 residues. V trimming: 7 bases; J trimming: 1 base; junction bases outside the gene matches: 2. This chain's CDR3 is CASKGQGNTEAFF. The CDR3 region has the DNA TGTGCCAGTAAAGGACAGGGGAACACTGAAGCTTTCTTT.

This chain uses TRBV3-1 (or the pseudogene TRBV3-2) with TRBJ2-5; 8 bases are a match to TRBD2. Germline CDR1 reads LGHDT; CDR2 reads YNNKEL (reference sequence). The CDR3 consists of 14 residues. V gave up 7 bases and J gave up 5 bases; unmatched junction bases: 9. The CDR3, as DNA: TGTGCCAGCACCACCAGCGGGAGAGAGGAGACCCAGTACTTC. This encodes CASTTSGREETQYF.

J is TRBJ2-1 and V is TRBV28, with D tentatively TRBD2 (6 bases). This CDR3 has 16 amino acids. Germline CDR1 MDHEN, CDR2 SYDVKM. Trimming pared 2 bases from V and 3 bases from J, leaving 14 bases between. CDR3: CASSLRGLFLYNEQFF. DNA for the CDR3: TGTGCCAGCAGTTTACGGGGACTCTTCCTCTACAATGAGCAGTTCTTC.

In its sample, this clone was seen a few times. The chain links TRBV29-1 to TRBJ2-7, with D maybe TRBD2 (6 bases). CDR3 length equals 15 residues. Germline V gene data show CDR1 as SQVTM and CDR2 as ANQGSEA. Trimming pared 5 bases from V and 3 bases from J, leaving 20 bases between. The CDR3 region is CSVNCGEKADYEQYF. CDR3 DNA: TGCAGCGTTAATTGCGGGGAGAAGGCGGACTACGAGCAGTACTTC.

J is TRBJ2-3 and V is TRBV5-1, with 8 bases aligning to TRBD2. The CDR3 loop spans 15 amino acids. The J segment lost 4 bases and the V segment lost 0 bases, leaving 4 bases of the junction unmatched. From germline, CDR1 is SGHRS and CDR2 YFSETQ. The CDR3 DNA sequence: TGCGCCAGCAGCTTGGGCGGGAGGAGGGCAGATACGCAGTATTTT. Protein sequence: CASSLGGRRADTQYF.

This clone appeared a few times. This chain connects TRBV19 to TRBJ2-7, with 7 bases matching TRBD2. In germline, CDR1 is LNHDA, CDR2 SQIVND (reference sequence). The J segment lost 0 bases and the V segment lost 3 bases, leaving 5 bases of the junction unmatched. This CDR3 comprises 15 residues. The CDR3 protein is CASSISGGSSYEQYF. Written as DNA, the CDR3 is TGTGCCAGTAGTATCAGTGGCGGGAGCTCCTACGAGCAGTACTTC.

The chain uses TRBV24-1 and TRBJ1-4, with 10 bases matching TRBD1. This CDR3 has 15 residues. Germline V gene data show CDR1 as KGHDR and CDR2 as SFDVKD. V shed 3 bases and J 8 bases; nucleotides not matched to a gene: 5. CDR3 nucleotide sequence: TGTGCCACCAGTGATCACGGGACAGGGGACGAAAAACTGTTTTTT. Its translation is CATSDHGTGDEKLFF.

The CDR3 here is CASSLAGLTGETQYF. The CDR3 coding sequence is TGTGCCAGCAGCTTGGCGGGACTAACCGGGGAGACCCAGTACTTC. J is TRBJ2-5 and V is TRBV5-5; 7 nucleotides match TRBD2. Germline CDR1 is SGHKS and CDR2 is YYEKEE (reference sequence). This CDR3 comprises 15 residues. The trim removed 0 bases at V and 5 bases at J, leaving 7 bases unmatched.

This rearrangement joins TRBV2 to TRBJ2-5; D is unresolved. The CDR3 has 13 residues. With 10 bases removed from V and 0 bases from J, the gap between germline ends came to 12 bases. CDR1 and CDR2 (germline): SNHLY, FYNNEI. The CDR3 DNA reads TGTGCCACCGGCCAGGAACACCAAGAGACCCAGTACTTC. The encoded protein is CATGQEHQETQYF. Filled out from reference TRBV2 and TRBJ2-5, the complete variable domain reads EPEVTQTPSHQVTQMGQEVILRCVPISNHLYFYWYRQILGQKVEFLVSFYNNEISEKSEIFDDQFSVERPDGSNFTLKIRSTKLEDSAMYFCATGQEHQETQYFGPGTRLLVL.